This T cell receptor beta chain was recovered during a study of early T cells in non-severe SARS-CoV-2 infection. Study-wide background: Chains were unpaired, as sequencing was done on bulk RNA from unsorted whole blood.

In germline, CDR1 is SGHRS, CDR2 YFSETQ. Unmatched junction bases numbered 7, after V lost 2 bases and J lost 4 bases. CDR3 size: 15 residues. Attachment of unique molecular identifiers to individual cDNA molecules was performed. TCRdb ran MiXCR on the 5' RACE reads and lists one entry per CDR3 protein. The sample contains 86,000 or so distinct CDR3 sequences, roughly an eighth of which appear only once. The rearrangement links TRBV5-1 to TRBJ2-7; 9 nucleotides align to TRBD1. The specimen sequenced was whole blood. The source is an adult who was a healthcare worker with PCR-confirmed SARS-CoV-2 infection or an uninfected control (not recorded which). The CDR3 bases are TGCGCCAGCAGCTTCTCCGGGACAGGGAATTACGAGCAGTACTTC. Its translation: CASSFSGTGNYEQYF.